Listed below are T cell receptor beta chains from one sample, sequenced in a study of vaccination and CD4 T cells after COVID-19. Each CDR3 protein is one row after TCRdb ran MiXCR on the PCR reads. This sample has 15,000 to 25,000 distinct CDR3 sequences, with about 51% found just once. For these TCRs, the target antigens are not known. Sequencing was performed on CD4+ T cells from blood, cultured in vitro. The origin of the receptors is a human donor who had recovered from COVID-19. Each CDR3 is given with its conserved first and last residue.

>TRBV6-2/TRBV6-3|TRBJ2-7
CASSYGQFYEQYF
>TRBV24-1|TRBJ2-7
CATSGTSAYEQYF
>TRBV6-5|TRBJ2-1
CASSYSRGQGQFF
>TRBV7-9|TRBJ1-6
CASSRDGTHNSPLHF
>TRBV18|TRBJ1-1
CASSPSDSPASEAFF
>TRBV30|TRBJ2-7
CAWSKTSYANEQYF
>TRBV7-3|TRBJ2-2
CASRQGALANTGELFF
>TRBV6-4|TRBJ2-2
CASSDWADTGELFF
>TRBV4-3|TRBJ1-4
CASSQDGTGRGEKLFF
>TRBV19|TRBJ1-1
CASSIDRGNTEAFF
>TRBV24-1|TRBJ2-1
CATSRLDEQFF
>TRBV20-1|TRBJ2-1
CSASMSGRRSYNEQFF
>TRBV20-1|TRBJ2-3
CSARNRVVGTDTQYF
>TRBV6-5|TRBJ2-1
CASSYSRAGNEQFF
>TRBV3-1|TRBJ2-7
CASSRTRTESYEQYF
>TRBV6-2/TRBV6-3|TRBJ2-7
CASSPTVLREQYF
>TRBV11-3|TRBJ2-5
CASSPPSTGTSYETQYF
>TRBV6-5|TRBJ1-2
CASSYVSSGQGARDYTF
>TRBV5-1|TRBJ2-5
CASSSTSGGGETQYF
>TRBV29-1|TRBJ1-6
CSVAVGNSPLHF
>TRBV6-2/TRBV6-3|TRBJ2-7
CASKRQGEPSYEQYF
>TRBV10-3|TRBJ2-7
CAISEAIGGGQYF
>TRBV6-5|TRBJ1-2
CASSYQASYGYTF
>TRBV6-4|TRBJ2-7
CAIFWREHPYEQYF